The 25 T cell receptor beta chains given below trace back to one sample, sequenced in a study of response to subunit inactivated influenza vaccine. TCRdb passed the RT-PCR reads through MiXCR, listing each CDR3 protein once. This sample has approximately 170,000 distinct CDR3 sequences, with approximately 12% found just once. The sample was also linked to a second study, of T cells expressing NK-cell markers. This second report adds: For TCR beta, cDNA was produced by 5'RACE template switching with UMIs.

The sample consisted of CD8+ T cells sorted from PBMCs, taken less than 13 days after vaccination. The source of these receptors is a man aged 45-60 years who received an inactivated influenza vaccine.

This clonotype was seen only a few times. The chain joins TRBV12-3 or TRBV12-4 to TRBJ2-7; D uncertain. CDR3 length: 13 residues. V was clipped by 3 bases and J by 0 bases, with 6 bases between them. CDR3 sequence: CASSFYRSYEQYF. Here the CDR3 DNA reads TGTGCCAGCAGTTTTTACCGCTCCTACGAGCAGTACTTC.

V is TRBV7-3 and J is TRBJ2-3; D is tentatively TRBD1 or TRBD2 (7 bases each). The CDR3 is 16 residues long. Looked up from germline, CDR1 is SGHTA and CDR2 is FQGTGA. V was cut by 2 bases and J by 1 base, with 13 bases left in between. The CDR3, as DNA: TGTGCCAGCAGCTTACCGACAGGGAGGGGCACAGATACGCAGTATTTT. It codes for CASSLPTGRGTDTQYF.

J is TRBJ2-3 and V is TRBV5-1; tentatively, D is TRBD1 (5 bases). The CDR3 has 15 amino acids. From germline, CDR1 is SGHRS and CDR2 YFSETQ. V was clipped by 0 bases and J by 2 bases, with 10 bases between them. CDR3 nucleotide sequence: TGCGCCAGCAGCTTGGAGACAGTGCACACAGATACGCAGTATTTT. Its protein product is CASSLETVHTDTQYF. Full variable domain (outside the CDR3, taken from reference TRBV5-1 and TRBJ2-3): KAGVTQTPRYLIKTRGQQVTLSCSPISGHRSVSWYQQTPGQGLQFLFEYFSETQRNKGNFPGRFSGRQFSNSRSEMNVSTLELGDSALYLCASSLETVHTDTQYFGPGTRLTVL.

This clonotype was seen a handful of times. V usage is TRBV10-3 and J usage is TRBJ2-5; 7 nucleotides align to TRBD1. The CDR3 spans 15 residues. V trimming: 3 bases; J trimming: 2 bases; junction bases outside the gene matches: 6. CDR1 and CDR2 (germline): ENHRY, SYGVKD. This CDR3 is CAISDTGALQETQYF. The CDR3 coding sequence is TGTGCCATCAGTGATACAGGGGCCCTTCAAGAGACCCAGTACTTC.

This clonotype showed up many times. J is TRBJ2-1 and V is TRBV11-2, with D hard to call. The CDR3 totals 13 residues. The germline V and J ends were trimmed by 0 bases and 9 bases, with 9 bases remaining between them. Germline V gene data show CDR1 as SGHAT and CDR2 as FQNNGV. The CDR3 DNA is TGTGCCAGCAGCTTAGATCTCGGCAGTGAGCAGTTCTTC. Translating gives CASSLDLGSEQFF.

This clonotype was counted a few times. This sequence joins TRBV11-1 and TRBJ2-2, with 9 nucleotides matching TRBD2. The CDR3 is 18 residues long. The V segment lost 10 bases and the J segment 0 bases; nucleotides outside the gene matches: 15. Germline CDR1 is SGHAT and CDR2 is FQDESV (reference sequence). The CDR3: CAKRPPPASGANTGELFF. CDR3 bases: TGTGCCAAACGCCCCCCCCCGGCTAGCGGGGCGAACACCGGGGAGCTGTTTTTT.

This chain links TRBV7-9 with TRBJ1-2; D is unclear. CDR3 size: 14 residues. The germline gives CDR1 SEHNR, CDR2 FQNEAQ (reference sequence). V shed 4 bases and J shed 4 bases, with 13 bases lying between them. CDR3 DNA sequence: TGTGCCAGCAGCTCGGACTACACCCCCTATGGCTACACCTTC. Translated: CASSSDYTPYGYTF.

V is TRBV6-2 or TRBV6-3 and J is TRBJ2-5, with a possible D match to TRBD1 (5 bases). V was cut by 2 bases and J by 5 bases, with 9 bases left in between. The CDR3 runs to 13 residues. Germline V CDR1 and CDR2: MNHEY, SVGEGT. The CDR3 here is CASSYAGLETQYF. The CDR3 nucleotides read TGTGCCAGCAGTTACGCAGGGTTGGAGACCCAGTACTTC.

This clonotype was counted ten times or more. This chain uses TRBV14 with TRBJ2-5, with 11 bases lining up with TRBD2. J lost 1 base, V lost 3 bases, and 16 bases had no gene match. Per germline, CDR1 SGHDN and CDR2 FVKESK. The CDR3 contains 20 residues. CDR3 in amino acids: CASSHSRPPLAGGLQETQYF. The CDR3 region has the DNA TGTGCCAGCAGCCATAGTCGACCCCCTCTAGCGGGGGGACTCCAAGAGACCCAGTACTTC.

This clonotype was picked up a small number of times. This chain joins TRBV6-5 and TRBJ2-2, with D possibly TRBD1 on 8 matching bases. This CDR3 is 15 amino acids long. With 0 bases removed from V and 7 bases from J, the gap between germline ends came to 12 bases. The germline V gene encodes CDR1 MNHEY and CDR2 SVGAGI. CDR3 DNA: TGTGCCAGCAGTTACTCTACAGGGGGGGTCGGGGAGCTGTTTTTT. Translated: CASSYSTGGVGELFF.

There are a few counts of this clonotype. This rearrangement joins TRBV9 to TRBJ2-5, with TRBD2 matching 11 bases. With 4 bases clipped from V and 1 base from J, the junction kept 6 bases outside the gene matches. CDR1 is SGDLS and CDR2 is YYNGEE in the germline V gene. This CDR3 contains 16 residues. In DNA, the CDR3 is TGTGCCAGCAGCCTCTTAGCGGGAGGGCCCCAAGAGACCCAGTACTTC. Translating gives CASSLLAGGPQETQYF.

This clonotype was seen a few times. The rearrangement joins TRBV4-2 to TRBJ2-1, with D unclear. This CDR3 has 16 amino acids. The V gene's germline CDR1 is LGHNA and CDR2 YNFKEQ. The ends were cut back, 0 bases at V and 1 base at J, with 10 bases in the middle. The DNA of the CDR3 is TGTGCCAGCAGCCAAGAGTCTCGGGTATCCTACAATGAGCAGTTCTTC. It yields the protein CASSQESRVSYNEQFF.

This clonotype was detected a few times. J is TRBJ2-2 and V is TRBV29-1; D may correspond to TRBD1 or TRBD2 (7 bases each). The length of the CDR3 is 15 residues. Germline V gene lookup returns CDR1 SQVTM and CDR2 ANQGSEA. V gave up 5 bases and J gave up 0 bases, with 13 bases separating them. The CDR3 DNA reads as TGCAGCGTTAGGGGAGGGGGCTCGAACACCGGGGAGCTGTTTTTT. Translation: CSVRGGGSNTGELFF.

The V gene is TRBV10-3, the J gene TRBJ2-7, with D possibly being TRBD1 (6 bases). Trimming removed 6 bases from V and 1 base from J, with 10 bases in between. This CDR3 has 13 amino acids. Germline lookup yields CDR1 ENHRY and CDR2 SYGVKD. CDR3 sequence reads: CAIRPGESYEQYF. The CDR3 DNA reads TGTGCCATCAGGCCAGGGGAATCCTACGAGCAGTACTTC.

Ten or more counts support this clonotype. This rearrangement joins TRBV7-6 to TRBJ2-7, with TRBD1 identical over 7 bases. This CDR3 is built from 14 residues. Germline CDR1 is SGHVS and CDR2 is FNYEAQ. J was trimmed by 0 bases and V by 5 bases; bases with no gene match: 4. CDR3 in DNA: TGTGCCAGCAGCCCGGGACAGCTCTCCTACGAGCAGTACTTC. Translated: CASSPGQLSYEQYF.

The CDR3 protein is CSARDGTGGYEQYF. Written as DNA, the CDR3 is TGCAGTGCTAGAGATGGGACAGGGGGATACGAGCAGTACTTC. The rearrangement links TRBV20-1 to TRBJ2-7, with TRBD1 matching 11 bases. The CDR3 contains 14 residues. The V gene's germline CDR1 is DFQATT and CDR2 SNEGSKA (reference sequence). V lost 0 bases and J lost 4; bases outside the gene matches: 2.

The V gene is TRBV11-2, the J gene TRBJ2-1; 8 positions match TRBD2. The CDR3 consists of 15 residues. The J segment lost 5 bases and the V segment lost 2 bases, leaving 5 bases of the junction unmatched. CDR1 is SGHAT and CDR2 is FQNNGV in the germline V gene. The CDR3 sequence is CASSLSAGANNEQFF. The CDR3 region has the DNA TGTGCCAGCAGCTTATCAGCGGGGGCCAACAATGAGCAGTTCTTC.

This clonotype was picked up many times. The rearrangement uses TRBV10-3 and TRBJ2-1, with D uncertain. Germline V gene sequence: CDR1 ENHRY, CDR2 SYGVKD. Trimming pared 0 bases from V and 0 bases from J, leaving 12 bases between. The CDR3 is 17 amino acids. The CDR3 region is CAISESGLSASYNEQFF. The CDR3 region has the DNA TGTGCCATCAGTGAGTCTGGGCTTTCAGCCTCCTACAATGAGCAGTTCTTC.

V gene TRBV2 combines with J gene TRBJ2-1, with D unclear. V lost 8 bases, J lost 4 bases, and 9 bases lay in between. CDR3 length: 12 residues. The V gene's germline CDR1 is SNHLY and CDR2 FYNNEI. The CDR3 loop is CASCGPYNEQFF. The CDR3 DNA follows: TGTGCCAGCTGCGGACCGTACAATGAGCAGTTCTTC.

The chain joins TRBV5-5 to TRBJ2-1, with a tentative D call TRBD2 (7 bases). Germline values: CDR1 SGHKS, CDR2 YYEKEE (reference sequence). V gave up 3 bases and J gave up 8 bases, with 15 bases separating them. The CDR3 spans 14 residues. Here the CDR3 reads CASSSMGGLDEQFF. The CDR3 DNA follows: TGTGCCAGCAGCTCCATGGGGGGGCTCGATGAGCAGTTCTTC.

This CDR3 is CARSYAGTGIYEQYF. CDR3 in DNA: TGTGCCAGGTCATACGCAGGGACAGGAATCTACGAGCAGTACTTC. J is TRBJ2-7 and V is TRBV2; 8 bases are shared with TRBD1. This CDR3 contains 15 residues. The trim removed 9 bases at V and 3 bases at J, leaving 13 bases unmatched. Per germline, CDR1 SNHLY and CDR2 FYNNEI.

This clonotype was found a few times. The chain carries TRBV30 and TRBJ2-4, with D perhaps TRBD1 or TRBD2 (7 bases each). The V and J ends lost 7 bases and 0 bases respectively, with 28 bases between them. Looked up from germline, CDR1 is GTSNPN and CDR2 is SVGIG (reference sequence). The length of the CDR3 is 19 residues. This CDR3 reads CASENPGGGFELAKNIQYF. CDR3 DNA: TGTGCCTCGGAAAACCCAGGGGGAGGGTTCGAACTAGCCAAAAACATTCAGTACTTC.

This clonotype was detected a few times. This chain links TRBV5-1 with TRBJ2-7; D may be TRBD1 (6 bases). The CDR3 is made up of 15 amino acids. Per germline, CDR1 SGHRS and CDR2 YFSETQ. V lost 1 base and J lost 5, with 16 bases in between. The CDR3 loop is CASSLTQGSGNEQYF. DNA of the CDR3: TGCGCCAGCAGCTTGACACAGGGTTCTGGTAACGAGCAGTACTTC.

The chain employs TRBV7-8 and TRBJ1-2; D may be TRBD1 (5 bases). CDR1 and CDR2 (germline): SGHVS, FQNEAQ. Trimming pared 7 bases from V and 3 bases from J, leaving 12 bases between. This CDR3 comprises 13 residues. The CDR3 region has the DNA TGTGCCAGCATGGGGCGGGTTGACTATGGCTACACCTTC. Protein sequence: CASMGRVDYGYTF. Using reference TRBV7-8 and TRBJ1-2 for the parts outside the CDR3, the full variable domain is GAGVSQSPRYKVAKRGQDVALRCDPISGHVSLFWYQQALGQGPEFLTYFQNEAQLDKSGLPSDRFFAERPEGSVSTLKIQRTQQEDSAVYLCASMGRVDYGYTFGSGTRLTVV.

J is TRBJ2-3 and V is TRBV14; perhaps TRBD2 as D (5 bases). The germline V and J ends were trimmed by 2 bases and 5 bases, with 8 bases remaining between them. Germline V gene sequence: CDR1 SGHDN, CDR2 FVKESK. CDR3 length equals 13 residues. CDR3 protein: CASSQTGKDTQYF. DNA of the CDR3: TGTGCCAGCAGCCAAACCGGGAAAGATACGCAGTATTTT.